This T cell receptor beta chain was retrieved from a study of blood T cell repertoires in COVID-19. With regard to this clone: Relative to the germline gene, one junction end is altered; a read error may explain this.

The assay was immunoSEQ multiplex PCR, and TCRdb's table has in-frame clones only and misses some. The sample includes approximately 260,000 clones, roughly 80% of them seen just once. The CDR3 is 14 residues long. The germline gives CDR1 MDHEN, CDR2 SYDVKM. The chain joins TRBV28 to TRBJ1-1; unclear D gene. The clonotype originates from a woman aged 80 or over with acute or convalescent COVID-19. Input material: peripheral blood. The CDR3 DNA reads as TGTGCCAGCAGGACTAACCCGACGAACGCTGAAGCTTTCTTT. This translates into CASRTNPTNAEAFF.